Shown below are 27 T cell receptor beta chains from a single sample sequenced in a study of CD8+ T cells in alopecia areata. It was cDNA, reverse transcribed from extracted RNA, that served as the sequencing template. Assay used: immunoSEQ multiplex PCR; TCRdb lists only in-frame clones, some missing. The data show about 190,000 clones, about 60% seen once. Specified treatment: oral pan-JAK inhibitor, 5-10 mg twice daily. This specimen consisted of CD4+ T cells sorted from blood, obtained at week 4, from a patient treated with tofacitinib. The receptors derive from a human donor with alopecia areata.

The chain recombines TRBV6-7 with TRBJ1-1; D may be TRBD1 (6 bases). TRBV6-7 belongs to the ORF category, with a function that is uncertain. The CDR3 runs 17 residues. V shed 2 bases and J shed 0 bases, with 16 bases lying between them. This CDR3 is CASSYQRQVEMNTEAFF. The CDR3 DNA sequence: TGTGCCAGCAGTTACCAGCGACAGGTAGAAATGAACACTGAAGCTTTCTTT.

The chain links TRBV28 to TRBJ2-5, with D perhaps matching TRBD2 (7 bases). The CDR3 is 15 amino acids. Germline values: CDR1 MDHEN, CDR2 SYDVKM. Trimming stripped 8 bases from V and 4 bases from J, with 20 bases between. The CDR3 coding sequence is TGTGCCAGCTCTTATCGGGAGGAAGGGGGAGAGACCCAGTACTTC. Its translation: CASSYREEGGETQYF.

The chain carries TRBV30 and TRBJ1-3; D remains ambiguous. Deletions cut 5 bases from V and 1 base from J, with 9 bases between. Germline V CDR1 and CDR2: GTSNPN, SVGIG (reference sequence). The length of the CDR3 is 13 residues. CDR3 amino acids: CAWPGESGNTIYF. CDR3 nucleotides: TGTGCCTGGCCCGGGGAGTCTGGAAACACCATATATTTT.

This clone appeared a few times. Its ends do not fully match the called genes, so a read error is possible. The rearrangement uses TRBV7-7 and TRBJ2-1, with D unclear. The CDR3 is 13 amino acids. Germline CDR1 reads SSHAT; CDR2 reads FNYEAQ (reference sequence). The CDR3 coding sequence is TGTGCTAGCAGCTTGAATAGGGACAATGAGCAGTTCTTC. Translation gives CASSLNRDNEQFF.

V usage is TRBV6-1 and J usage is TRBJ2-5; 8 bases are a match to TRBD1. There are 14 residues in the CDR3. V lost 5 bases and J lost 4; bases outside the gene matches: 6. The germline gives CDR1 MNHNS, CDR2 SASEGT. CDR3 sequence (DNA): TGTGCCAGCAGTCCTACAGACAGGGGAGAGACCCAGTACTTC. Translated, it gives CASSPTDRGETQYF.

The chain couples TRBV7-2 to TRBJ2-1; D ambiguous. Germline CDR1 SGHTA, CDR2 FQGNSA. This CDR3 contains 13 residues. Between the trimmed V and J ends, which lost 5 bases and 6 bases, there was a span of 11 bases. CDR3 coding DNA: TGTGCCAGCAGCCCAGGCGGTCCCAATGAGCAGTTCTTC. Protein sequence: CASSPGGPNEQFF.

The chain carries TRBV6-6 and TRBJ2-5, with D possibly matching TRBD2 (8 bases). The J call is uncertain, as TRBJ2-7 better fits the DNA end. Looked up from germline, CDR1 is MNHNY and CDR2 is SVGAGI (reference sequence). The CDR3 sequence is 14 residues long. The CDR3 region is CASSREGAGYEQYF. CDR3 bases: TGTGCCAGCAGCCGGGAGGGGGCGGGTTACGAGCAGTACTTC.

The chain couples TRBV28 to TRBJ2-6, with D unclear. The length of the CDR3 is 14 residues. Germline V gene sequence: CDR1 MDHEN, CDR2 SYDVKM. With 2 bases removed from V and 3 bases from J, the gap between germline ends came to 5 bases. The CDR3 protein is CASSLGFGANVLTF. CDR3 DNA sequence: TGTGCCAGCAGTTTAGGTTTTGGGGCCAACGTCCTGACTTTC.

This clone was detected only a few times. CDR3 sequence reads: CASSLEWTEGIQYF. The CDR3 DNA reads as TGTGCCAGCAGCTTAGAATGGACAGAGGGCATTCAGTACTTC. The chain joins TRBV7-2 to TRBJ2-4, with D maybe TRBD1 (6 bases). The CDR3 has 14 residues. The V and J ends lost 1 base and 9 bases respectively, with 13 bases between them. Per the germline V gene, CDR1 is SGHTA and CDR2 is FQGNSA. Full variable domain (rest looked up from reference TRBV7-2 and TRBJ2-4): GAGVSQSPSNKVTEKGKDVELRCDPISGHTALYWYRQSLGQGLEFLIYFQGNSAPDKSGLPSDRFSAERTGGSVSTLTIQRTQQEDSAVYLCASSLEWTEGIQYFGAGTRLSVL.

The chain uses TRBV30 and TRBJ1-1; D might be TRBD1 (5 bases). Trimming pared 0 bases from V and 4 bases from J, leaving 12 bases between. Germline values: CDR1 GTSNPN, CDR2 SVGIG (reference sequence). The CDR3 consists of 14 residues. DNA for the CDR3: TGTGCCTGGAGTGTACGTCAGGGAGGCACTGAAGCTTTCTTT. This gives the protein CAWSVRQGGTEAFF.

This chain connects TRBV29-1 to TRBJ2-3, with 13 bases that match TRBD2. J lost 9 bases, V lost 3 bases, and 6 bases had no gene match. Germline V gene sequence: CDR1 SQVTM, CDR2 ANQGSEA. This CDR3 region has 14 residues. CDR3 sequence (DNA): TGCAGCGTTGAGCCGGGACTAGCGGGACCGACGCAGTATTTT. Protein: CSVEPGLAGPTQYF.

The chain has TRBV7-3 and TRBJ2-7, with D perhaps matching TRBD1 or TRBD2 (5 bases each). The CDR3 loop spans 13 amino acids. Deletions cut 8 bases from V and 1 base from J, with 12 bases between. CDR1 and CDR2 from the germline V gene are SGHTA and FQGTGA. The CDR3 bases are TGTGCCAGCTGGTGGGGGTTATCCTACGAGCAGTACTTC. This encodes CASWWGLSYEQYF.

This clone was observed a handful of times. The chain carries TRBV29-1 and TRBJ2-3, with TRBD1 identical over 8 bases. Per germline, CDR1 SQVTM and CDR2 ANQGSEA. The CDR3 consists of 13 residues. In DNA, the CDR3 is TGCAGTTTCAGGGGGCGCGGGACAGATACGCAGTATTTT. It translates to CSFRGRGTDTQYF.

This clone was observed once. CDR3 sequence reads: CSVAVTGLGYTF. The DNA for the CDR3 is TGCAGCGTTGCTGTCACAGGGCTTGGCTACACCTTC. V gene TRBV29-1 combines with J gene TRBJ1-2, with D possibly matching TRBD1 (6 bases). V gave up 4 bases and J gave up 7 bases, with 13 bases separating them. The CDR3 is 12 amino acids. Germline V gives CDR1 SQVTM, CDR2 ANQGSEA.

The rearrangement uses TRBV7-8 and TRBJ2-7; 9 nucleotides match TRBD2. Trimming took 4 bases from V and 0 from J; bases not matched to a gene: 4. The germline V gene has CDR1 SGHVS and CDR2 FQNEAQ. The CDR3 has 15 amino acids. In DNA form, the CDR3 reads TGTGCCAGCAGCTACTATAGCGGGAGCTCCTACGAGCAGTACTTC. It is translated as CASSYYSGSSYEQYF.

The rearrangement joins TRBV9 to TRBJ2-2, with 9 nucleotides matching TRBD2. The CDR3 runs to 17 residues. Germline values: CDR1 SGDLS, CDR2 YYNGEE. Germline trimming cut 2 bases from V and 5 bases from J; bases unmatched to any gene: 10. The CDR3, as DNA: TGTGCCAGCAGCGTCCTAGGTAGCGGGAGACTTACCGGGGAGCTGTTTTTT. Its protein is CASSVLGSGRLTGELFF.

The chain links TRBV29-1 to TRBJ2-7; TRBD2 matches 8 bases. The CDR3 length is 12 residues. V shed 5 bases, J shed 7 bases, and the junction held 7 bases outside the gene matches. The germline gives CDR1 SQVTM, CDR2 ANQGSEA. The CDR3 nucleotides read TGCAGCGTTTCCCTCGGGACTAGGGAGCAGTACTTC. Translating it yields CSVSLGTREQYF.

The chain combines TRBV30 with TRBJ2-7, with TRBD2 identical over 7 bases. Trimming at V came to 3 bases and at J to 3 bases, leaving 8 bases not matched to a gene. Germline values: CDR1 GTSNPN, CDR2 SVGIG (reference sequence). This CDR3 has 14 residues. The CDR3: CAWSSGLGDYEQYF. The CDR3 DNA reads as TGTGCCTGGAGCTCCGGACTAGGGGACTACGAGCAGTACTTC. Based on the CDR3 plus reference TRBV30 and TRBJ2-7, the full variable domain is SQTIHQWPATLVQPVGSPLSLECTVEGTSNPNLYWYRQAAGRGLQLLFYSVGIGQISSEVPQNLSASRPQDRQFILSSKKLLLSDSGFYLCAWSSGLGDYEQYFGPGTRLTVT.

As to this clone: Additional DNA sequences in this sample encode the identical CDR3. V usage is TRBV25-1 and J usage is TRBJ1-2; 7 bases agree with TRBD1. The V gene end was trimmed by 3 bases and the J gene end by 1 base; junction bases not matched to a gene: 2. The germline CDR1 and CDR2 sequences are MGHDK and SYGVNS. This CDR3 comprises 14 residues. CDR3 nucleotide sequence: TGTGCCAGCAGTGAGGCAGGGGGTAACTATGGCTACACCTTC. Translating it yields CASSEAGGNYGYTF.

The chain has TRBV27 and TRBJ1-4; TRBD1 agrees at 9 bases. The CDR3 sequence is 15 residues long. Per germline, CDR1 MNHEY and CDR2 SMNVEV (reference sequence). Germline trimming cut 3 bases from V and 8 bases from J; bases unmatched to any gene: 7. The CDR3 sequence is CASSFFGTGSEKLFF. In DNA form, the CDR3 reads TGTGCCAGCAGTTTTTTCGGGACAGGGTCAGAAAAACTGTTTTTT.

Written as DNA, the CDR3 is TGTGCCAGCAGCGAACTCCCTAGGGGGTACGAGCAGTACTTC. It specifies CASSELPRGYEQYF. The chain uses TRBV9 and TRBJ2-7, with D maybe TRBD1 (6 bases). CDR1 is SGDLS, CDR2 YYNGEE, per germline. Trimming removed 3 bases at V and 4 bases at J, with 14 bases between. The CDR3 is made up of 14 amino acids.

This clone has only a few counts. This chain connects TRBV2 to TRBJ2-1, with TRBD2 matching 8 bases. Per germline, CDR1 SNHLY and CDR2 FYNNEI. The CDR3 covers 14 residues. Trimming removed 6 bases from V and 10 bases from J; junction bases left unmatched: 11. The DNA for the CDR3 is TGTGCCAGCAGGTTACTAGCGGCCCCCTTCGAGCAGTTCTTC. This gives the protein CASRLLAAPFEQFF.

The chain links TRBV28 to TRBJ2-2; 8 nucleotides line up with TRBD2. The CDR3 has 15 amino acids. Germline CDR1 and CDR2: MDHEN and SYDVKM. Trimming at V came to 5 bases and at J to 8 bases, leaving 10 bases not matched to a gene. CDR3 sequence: CASSLAGATGGELFF. CDR3 DNA sequence: TGTGCCAGCAGTCTAGCGGGCGCCACAGGGGGGGAGCTGTTTTTT.

V usage is TRBV7-2 and J usage is TRBJ1-2; 9 bases are a match to TRBD1. V dropped 5 bases and J dropped 4; count of bases not matched to a gene: 14. Per the germline V gene, CDR1 is SGHTA and CDR2 is FQGNSA. This CDR3 spans 17 amino acids. In DNA, the CDR3 is TGTGCCAGCAGCCCTAGACAGGGGGTATCTTTTGGCTATGGCTACACCTTC. Protein product: CASSPRQGVSFGYGYTF. The variable domain in full, with the rest retrieved from reference TRBV7-2 and TRBJ1-2, is GAGVSQSPSNKVTEKGKDVELRCDPISGHTALYWYRQSLGQGLEFLIYFQGNSAPDKSGLPSDRFSAERTGGSVSTLTIQRTQQEDSAVYLCASSPRQGVSFGYGYTFGSGTRLTVV.

Turning to this clone: Other DNA variants within this sample encode the same CDR3. The J gene is TRBJ1-1, the V gene TRBV30; D remains ambiguous. V was trimmed by 1 base and J by 5 bases, leaving 5 bases between them. The CDR3 totals 11 residues. CDR1 is GTSNPN and CDR2 is SVGIG in the germline V gene (reference sequence). CDR3 nucleotide sequence: TGTGCCTGGAGTGGGCGGACTGAAGCTTTCTTT. The encoded protein is CAWSGRTEAFF.

The gene calls are TRBV27 and TRBJ1-1, with TRBD1 identical over 7 bases. CDR3 length equals 13 residues. CDR1 MNHEY and CDR2 SMNVEV come from the germline V gene (reference sequence). J lost 2 bases, V lost 4 bases, and 1 base had no gene match. The CDR3, as DNA: TGTGCCAGCAGTTACAGGGGAAACACTGAAGCTTTCTTT. Protein: CASSYRGNTEAFF.

The rearrangement uses TRBV29-1 and TRBJ2-6; no clear D. The CDR3 has 15 amino acids. Looked up from germline, CDR1 is SQVTM and CDR2 is ANQGSEA. V was pared by 3 bases and J by 3 bases, with 12 bases between. The CDR3 loop is CSVDSTESGANVLTF. DNA of the CDR3: TGCAGCGTTGACTCGACGGAAAGTGGGGCCAACGTCCTGACTTTC.